Sequencing of this TCR beta chain was carried out in a study of T cells after yellow fever vaccination. Germline lookup yields CDR1 WSHSY and CDR2 SAAADI. V was trimmed by 0 bases and J by 13 bases, leaving 14 bases between them. This CDR3 is 13 amino acids long. It was through 5'RACE template switching that TCR cDNA was made, with a universal primer site and UMIs added. MiXCR was run by TCRdb on the 5' RACE reads, yielding one entry per CDR3 protein. The profile covers about 320,000 distinct CDR3 sequences, with under 15% appearing a single time and 3.2% taken by the ten largest. This clonotype came up many times.

This sample comprised CD4+ T cells sorted from PBMCs, obtained 15 days after the yellow fever booster vaccination. The rearrangement links TRBV10-2 to TRBJ2-3, with D tentatively TRBD1 (5 bases). The clonotype comes from a young man who received the YFV17D yellow fever vaccine. The CDR3 DNA follows: TGCGCCAGCAGTGAGTCGACAGCTTCCCCGGAGTATTTT. As protein: CASSESTASPEYF.